A single sample gave rise to the 4 T cell receptor beta chains below, sequenced in a study of OX40 agonist ivuxolimab in advanced cancers. The library was obtained by the immunoSEQ multiplex PCR assay. The table comes from immuneACCESS by way of TCRdb, which keeps in-frame sequences with V and J called. Part of the clones is missing from these tables; in studies checked, under half for an unresolved V gene and the rest for unknown reasons. In this sample the table shows 60,000 to 70,000 clones, approximately 92% of which occur a single time. The top ten hold around 12% of the sample. The source material was CD4+ or CD8+ T cells sorted from blood, sampled in a trial of the OX40 agonist ivuxolimab. Receptors originate from an adult with an advanced solid tumor such as melanoma, head and neck, liver or kidney cancer.

This chain joins TRBV9 and TRBJ2-4; a possible D gene is TRBD2 (5 bases). This CDR3 is built from 14 residues. The germline V gene has CDR1 SGDLS and CDR2 YYNGEE. Trimming shortened V by 1 base and J by 2 bases, and 7 bases separated the two germline ends. CDR3 amino acids: CASSVSGTKNIQYF. The CDR3 DNA reads as TGTGCCAGCAGCGTATCGGGAACCAAAAACATTCAGTACTTC.

This clone was found once. This chain links TRBV29-1 with TRBJ1-2; D gene uncertain. The length of the CDR3 is 11 residues. Germline V gene sequence: CDR1 SQVTM, CDR2 ANQGSEA. V was trimmed by 1 base and J by 4 bases, leaving 4 bases between them. CDR3 bases: TGCAGCGTTGAAGCGAGCTATGGCTACACCTTC. This codes for CSVEASYGYTF.

Comment on this clone: One end of the junction is discordant with germline, which a read error may explain. The chain uses TRBV9 and TRBJ2-4; possibly TRBD1 for D (6 bases). Looked up from germline, CDR1 is SGDLS and CDR2 is YYNGEE. The CDR3 has 15 amino acids. The CDR3 sequence: CASNVEGDGRNIQYF. The CDR3 coding sequence is TGTGCCAGCAACGTAGAGGGGGATGGTAGAAACATTCAGTACTTC.

CDR3 sequence: CASSKQGTWGEQFF. The CDR3 coding sequence is TGTGCCAGCAGCAAGCAGGGGACGTGGGGTGAGCAGTTCTTC. The V gene is TRBV4-2, the J gene TRBJ2-1, with D possibly TRBD1 on 6 matching bases. The V gene's germline CDR1 is LGHNA and CDR2 YNFKEQ. V was shortened by 5 bases and J by 9 bases, with 17 bases between the two germline ends. The CDR3 is 14 residues long.